Shown below are 9 T cell receptor beta chains from a single sample sequenced in a study of blood T cell repertoires in COVID-19. Data came from immunoSEQ multiplex PCR; TCRdb stores just in-frame clones and leaves some out. The profile shows hundreds of thousands of clones, roughly 90% of them singletons. The sequenced material came from peripheral blood. Every receptor here comes from a woman aged 25 to 45 with active or convalescent COVID-19.

J is TRBJ1-5 and V is TRBV7-8; 8 bases match TRBD1. V was clipped by 4 bases and J by 5 bases; unmatched bases: 4. CDR1 SGHVS and CDR2 FQNEAQ come from the germline V gene. The CDR3 has 14 residues. CDR3 sequence reads: CASSSTGADQPQHF. CDR3 nucleotides: TGTGCCAGCAGCTCGACAGGGGCTGATCAGCCCCAGCATTTT.

V is TRBV6-5 and J is TRBJ2-1, with D maybe TRBD1 (5 bases). Deletions cut 5 bases from V and 2 bases from J, with 13 bases between. Germline CDR1 and CDR2: MNHEY and SVGAGI. CDR3 length: 15 residues. The CDR3: CASSTTENPYNEQFF. The CDR3 DNA is TGTGCCAGCAGTACGACAGAGAACCCCTACAATGAGCAGTTCTTC.

This rearrangement joins TRBV2 to TRBJ2-7; 8 nucleotides match TRBD1. The CDR3 is made up of 12 amino acids. Losses at the gene ends were 8 bases for V and 6 bases for J; bases not matched to a gene: 6. Germline V gene lookup returns CDR1 SNHLY and CDR2 FYNNEI. CDR3 sequence (DNA): TGTGCCAGCGCGCATGACAGGGGCGAGCAGTACTTC. Amino acids: CASAHDRGEQYF.

There are a few counts of this clone. The V and J genes are TRBV11-2 and TRBJ2-1, with 8 bases fitting TRBD2. The V and J ends lost 1 base and 4 bases, in that order; junction bases with no gene match: 9. This CDR3 contains 17 residues. Germline V gene lookup returns CDR1 SGHAT and CDR2 FQNNGV. The CDR3 DNA reads TGTGCCAGCAGCTTAGGTTCGGGGGGGCCCGTTTACAATGAGCAGTTCTTC. Translating it yields CASSLGSGGPVYNEQFF. Filled out from reference TRBV11-2 and TRBJ2-1, the complete variable domain reads EAGVAQSPRYKIIEKRQSVAFWCNPISGHATLYWYQQILGQGPKLLIQFQNNGVVDDSQLPKDRFSAERLKGVDSTLKIQPAKLEDSAVYLCASSLGSGGPVYNEQFFGPGTRLTVL.

The genes are TRBV7-8 and TRBJ1-5, with 9 bases fitting TRBD1. The junction had 4 bases not matched to a gene; V was cut back by 2 bases and J by 5 bases. CDR1 is SGHVS and CDR2 is FQNEAQ in the germline V gene. The CDR3 sequence is 15 residues long. CDR3 in amino acids: CASSLRQGEDQPQHF. In DNA form, the CDR3 reads TGTGCCAGCAGCTTACGACAGGGGGAGGATCAGCCCCAGCATTTT. Together with reference TRBV7-8 and TRBJ1-5, the CDR3 gives the full variable domain: GAGVSQSPRYKVAKRGQDVALRCDPISGHVSLFWYQQALGQGPEFLTYFQNEAQLDKSGLPSDRFFAERPEGSVSTLKIQRTQQEDSAVYLCASSLRQGEDQPQHFGDGTRLSIL.

The table lists this clone with a count of one. The chain employs TRBV6-4 and TRBJ1-2; 8 bases match TRBD1. With V trimmed by 6 bases and J by 6 bases, 9 bases remained unmatched. This CDR3 is 14 amino acids long. Germline V gene data show CDR1 as MRHNA and CDR2 as SNTAGT. The CDR3 is CASSENRGSNGYTF. As DNA, the CDR3 is TGTGCCAGCAGCGAAAACAGGGGGAGTAATGGCTACACCTTC.

In DNA, the CDR3 is TGTGCCTGGGGAGGGTTGGGGCAGCAAGAGACCCAGTACTTC. Protein product: CAWGGLGQQETQYF. V gene TRBV30 combines with J gene TRBJ2-5; D possibly corresponds to TRBD2 (6 bases). This CDR3 contains 14 residues. Germline values: CDR1 GTSNPN, CDR2 SVGIG (reference sequence). The V and J ends lost 5 bases and 2 bases respectively, with 15 bases between them.

The V call is TRBV6-5, the J call TRBJ2-5; D perhaps matches TRBD1 (6 bases). V lost 6 bases and J 2 bases, leaving 16 bases between the germline ends. This CDR3 spans 15 amino acids. Germline-derived CDR1 and CDR2 are MNHEY and SVGAGI. This CDR3 reads CASSTGWTDQETQYF. For the CDR3, the DNA is TGTGCCAGCAGCACCGGGTGGACAGATCAAGAGACCCAGTACTTC.

The table lists this clone with a count of one. This chain links TRBV27 with TRBJ1-4; TRBD1 aligns across 9 bases. V dropped 6 bases and J dropped 8; count of bases not matched to a gene: 10. The CDR3 contains 15 residues. CDR1 is MNHEY, CDR2 SMNVEV, per germline (reference sequence). Here the CDR3 reads CASSPIRDREEKLFF. The CDR3 coding sequence is TGTGCCAGCAGCCCCATCCGGGACAGGGAAGAAAAACTGTTTTTT.